This is a list of T cell receptor beta chains from one sample in a study of cytomegalovirus exposure and HLA in healthy donors. Generated by immunoSEQ multiplex PCR, the TCRdb table keeps only in-frame clones and is missing some. The sample holds about 360,000 clones, approximately 90% seen once. The sample consisted of PBMCs. These receptors originate from a woman between 18 and 29 years old in good health and CMV-seronegative. CDR3s include the opening cysteine and the closing phenylalanine or tryptophan. A D gene is named only where the DNA matches it firmly. The size field is filled for only some rows; it gives once, few, many or a size class.

few	TRBV28	TRBJ1-2	-	CASRVGGGDYGYTF	TGTGCCAGCAGGGTTGGGGGAGGGGACTATGGCTACACCTTC
-	TRBV6-5	TRBJ1-1	TRBD1	CASSHRDRGLTEAFF	TGTGCCAGCAGCCACCGGGACAGGGGGCTCACTGAAGCTTTCTTT
-	TRBV27	TRBJ2-1	-	CASSFWGEQFF	TGTGCCAGCAGTTTCTGGGGCGAGCAGTTCTTC
-	TRBV28	TRBJ2-7	TRBD1	CASSSRTGSNEQYF	TGTGCCAGCAGTTCTCGGACAGGGTCCAACGAGCAGTACTTC
-	TRBV5-6	TRBJ1-1	TRBD1	CASSMLFTGAAEAFF	TGTGCCAGCAGCATGCTCTTTACAGGGGCGGCTGAAGCTTTCTTT
-	TRBV27	TRBJ2-2	TRBD2	CASSFSGSRTGELFF	TGTGCCAGCAGTTTTAGCGGGAGTCGGACCGGGGAGCTGTTTTTT
-	TRBV2	TRBJ2-7	-	CASTSQRGTVSYEQYF	TGTGCCAGCACTTCACAACGCGGGACGGTCTCCTACGAGCAGTACTTC
-	TRBV7-9	TRBJ2-5	TRBD2	CASSLGGSGGQETQYF	TGTGCCAGCAGCTTAGGTGGGTCGGGAGGACAAGAGACCCAGTACTTC
-	TRBV5-1	TRBJ2-3	TRBD1	CATTTKRQGIGSTDTQYF	TGCGCCACCACCACGAAACGACAGGGTATCGGAAGCACAGATACGCAGTATTTT
-	TRBV21-1	TRBJ1-1	-	CASSPRRYFGTEAFF	TGTGCCAGCAGCCCCCGGAGGTATTTCGGCACTGAAGCTTTCTTT
-	TRBV2	TRBJ1-5	TRBD1	CASSEYSGTEVGQPQHF	TGTGCCAGCAGTGAATATTCCGGGACAGAGGTCGGGCAGCCCCAGCATTTT
-	TRBV28	TRBJ1-2	-	CASSDTYGYTF	TGTGCCAGCAGTGACACGTATGGCTACACCTTC
-	TRBV6-6	TRBJ1-1	TRBD1	CASSSQGAGSTEAFF	TGTGCCAGCAGTAGCCAGGGGGCGGGGAGCACTGAAGCTTTCTTT
-	TRBV5-3	TRBJ1-5	-	CARSLVQGGQPQHF	TGTGCCAGAAGCTTGGTTCAGGGCGGTCAGCCCCAGCATTTT
-	TRBV5-4	TRBJ2-6	-	CASSLDSASSGANVLTF	TGTGCCAGCAGCTTAGACAGTGCCAGCTCTGGGGCCAACGTCCTGACTTTC
-	TRBV30	TRBJ2-2	TRBD1	CAWRKGADSGELFF	TGTGCCTGGAGGAAGGGGGCGGATAGCGGGGAGCTGTTTTTT
-	TRBV7-9	TRBJ1-2	-	CASSSKPGVLYGYTF	TGTGCCAGCAGCTCAAAACCGGGAGTACTCTATGGCTACACCTTC
once	TRBV7-2	TRBJ2-5	TRBD1	CASSLARQGWETQYF	TGTGCCAGCAGCTTAGCTCGACAGGGGTGGGAGACCCAGTACTTC
-	TRBV2	TRBJ2-7	TRBD1	CASRGMDRAGGEQYF	TGTGCCAGCAGGGGCATGGACAGGGCCGGCGGCGAGCAGTACTTC
-	TRBV7-9	TRBJ1-1	-	CASSYHGNTEAFF	TGTGCCAGCAGCTACCACGGGAACACTGAAGCTTTCTTT
-	TRBV2	TRBJ1-1	-	CASSEALQANTEAFF	TGTGCCAGCAGTGAAGCGCTTCAGGCGAACACTGAAGCTTTCTTT
-	TRBV5-1	TRBJ2-5	TRBD1	CASTTGGGQETQYF	TGCGCCAGTACGACAGGGGGCGGGCAAGAGACCCAGTACTTC
-	TRBV6-1	TRBJ1-4	-	CASSREKLFF	TGTGCCAGCTCGAGAGAAAAACTGTTTTTT
-	TRBV11-2	TRBJ2-5	-	CASSFMFGQETQYF	TGTGCCAGCAGCTTTATGTTCGGGCAAGAGACCCAGTACTTC
-	TRBV18	TRBJ2-3	-	CASSPGISTDTQYF	TGTGCCAGCTCTCCCGGGATTAGCACAGATACGCAGTATTTT
-	TRBV11-2	TRBJ2-3	-	CASSLGTGADTQYF	TGTGCCAGCAGCTTAGGGACGGGAGCAGATACGCAGTATTTT